The 20 T cell receptor beta chains reported below all come from one sample, sequenced in a study of T cell clonality in common variable immunodeficiency. Their antigens are not known. Method: immunoSEQ multiplex PCR; TCRdb's copy keeps in-frame clones and lacks some. This sample has more than 35,000 clones and no singletons, with roughly 6% in the ten largest. Whole-study results and caveats: In common variable immunodeficiency, TCR beta chains reportedly carried fewer deletions and N-nucleotide insertions.

The sample was peripheral blood mononuclear cells. The receptors here all came from a human donor with common variable immunodeficiency.

This clone was detected a few times. The read halts 3 residues ahead of the CDR3 end, with the missing end drawn from the germline J gene. The chain employs TRBV5-4 and TRBJ2-7; 8 bases match TRBD1. CDR1 and CDR2 (germline): SGHNT, YYREEE (reference sequence). V trimming: 3 bases; J trimming: 0 bases; junction bases outside the gene matches: 5. The CDR3 sequence is 15 residues long. The CDR3 is CASSSADRGSYEQYF. CDR3 bases read: TGTGCCAGCAGCTCAGCCGACAGGGGCTCCTACGAG.

This clone was detected ten times or more. Coverage ceases 3 residues before the CDR3 finishes, and the germline J gene fills in the end. This chain joins TRBV9 and TRBJ2-1, with TRBD2 matching over 10 bases. The CDR3 is made up of 21 amino acids. V dropped 3 bases and J dropped 2; count of bases not matched to a gene: 20. The germline CDR1 and CDR2 sequences are SGDLS and YYNGEE. The sequenced part of the CDR3 DNA is TGTGCCAGCAGCGGTAAGGGGCCGGGGGCACTAGCGGGGACCACCTACAATGAG. This sequence encodes CASSGKGPGALAGTTYNE. Given in full, the CDR3 is CASSGKGPGALAGTTYNEQFF.

This clone was recorded many times. The CDR3: CASSSRTGSSYEQYF. Incomplete CDR3 DNA: TGTGCCAGCAGCTCCCGGACGGGGAGCTCCTACGAG. The chain couples TRBV5-6 to TRBJ2-7, with a weak D call TRBD2 (5 bases). The read comes to an end 3 residues before the CDR3 does, leaving the germline J gene to fill in the end. CDR1 is SGHDT, CDR2 YYEEEE, per germline. The CDR3 runs to 15 residues. Trimming removed 3 bases from V and 0 bases from J, with 13 bases in between. Together with reference TRBV5-6 and TRBJ2-7, the CDR3 gives the full variable domain: DAGVTQSPTHLIKTRGQQVTLRCSPKSGHDTVSWYQQALGQGPQFIFQYYEEEERQRGNFPDRFSGHQFPNYSSELNVNALLLGDSALYLCASSSRTGSSYEQYFGPGTRLTVT.

There are a few counts of this clone. The read ends 3 residues early relative to the CDR3; the germline J gene fills the gap. The J gene is TRBJ1-2, the V gene TRBV7-9; the D gene is possibly TRBD1 (6 bases). This CDR3 is 14 amino acids long. Trimming left V 7 bases short and J 4 bases short, with 16 bases between. The germline gives CDR1 SEHNR, CDR2 FQNEAQ (reference sequence). The CDR3 loop reads CASNPKTGTYGYTF. The CDR3 DNA, read in part, is TGTGCCAGCAACCCCAAGACAGGAACCTATGGC. Using reference TRBV7-9 and TRBJ1-2 for the parts outside the CDR3, the full variable domain is DTGVSQNPRHKITKRGQNVTFRCDPISEHNRLYWYRQTLGQGPEFLTYFQNEAQLEKSRLLSDRFSAERPKGSFSTLEIQRTEQGDSAMYLCASNPKTGTYGYTFGSGTRLTVV.

This clone was seen only a few times. The read terminates 3 residues ahead of where the CDR3 ends, so the germline J gene completes it. This rearrangement joins TRBV11-3 to TRBJ2-7, with TRBD1 matching 10 bases. V dropped 5 bases and J dropped 3; count of bases not matched to a gene: 7. The CDR3 covers 15 residues. Per germline, CDR1 SGHNT and CDR2 YENEEA. CDR3 in amino acids: CASSPGTGDYYEQYF. CDR3 DNA, as far as it was read: TGTGCCAGCAGCCCTGGGACAGGGGATTACTACGAG.

This clone was counted a few times. Coverage ceases 3 residues before the CDR3 finishes, and the germline J gene fills in the end. This chain connects TRBV14 to TRBJ2-7; a possible D gene is TRBD1 (6 bases). V was pared by 2 bases and J by 1 base, with 9 bases between. CDR1 is SGHDN, CDR2 FVKESK, per germline. This CDR3 has 14 residues. The CDR3 loop is CASSQQGLSYEQYF. The covered CDR3 bases are TGTGCCAGCAGCCAACAGGGGTTGTCCTACGAG.

This clone showed up many times. The DNA ends 3 residues before the CDR3 does, and the rest of the CDR3 is filled in from the germline J gene. The chain has TRBV6-2 or TRBV6-3 and TRBJ2-1; 11 nucleotides align to TRBD2. This CDR3 spans 15 amino acids. CDR1 MNHEY and CDR2 SVGEGT come from the germline V gene. The V and J ends lost 6 bases and 6 bases, in that order; junction bases with no gene match: 7. CDR3 sequence reads: CASRFGLAGSNEQFF. Partial CDR3 DNA: TGTGCCAGCAGATTCGGACTAGCGGGTAGCAATGAG.

With regard to this clone: A junction boundary mismatches the germline segment, possibly from a read error. Read sequence stops 3 residues before the CDR3 end, and the germline J gene provides the missing end. The gene calls are TRBV7-7 and TRBJ2-5; possibly TRBD2 for D (6 bases). Germline loops: CDR1 SSHAT, CDR2 FNYEAQ (reference sequence). This CDR3 region has 14 residues. CDR3 residues: CASSLDGTGETQYF. CDR3 DNA, as far as it was read: TGTGCTAGCAGCTTAGATGGGACTGGAGAGACC. Full variable domain (missing parts from reference TRBV7-7 and TRBJ2-5): GAGVSQSPRYKVTKRGQDVTLRCDPISSHATLYWYQQALGQGPEFLTYFNYEAQPDKSGLPSDRFSAERPEGSISTLTIQRTEQRDSAMYRCASSLDGTGETQYFGPGTRLLVL.

This clone was seen many times. The CDR3 goes on 3 residues after the read ends, and that part is filled in from the germline J gene. V gene TRBV13 combines with J gene TRBJ1-1; D gene uncertain. V lost 2 bases and J 1 base, leaving 17 bases between the germline ends. CDR3 length equals 17 residues. The germline V gene encodes CDR1 PRHDT and CDR2 FYEKMQ (reference sequence). CDR3 DNA (partial): TGTGCCAGCAGCTTATTGGGAGCGGAAGATGCGAACACTGAA. Translation gives CASSLLGAEDANTE. The CDR3 in full is CASSLLGAEDANTEAFF.

This clone was seen more than once but under ten times. The CDR3 end falls 3 residues outside the read, so it is completed with the germline J gene. The chain employs TRBV7-9 and TRBJ2-3; no firm D call. CDR3 length: 11 residues. Germline lookup yields CDR1 SEHNR and CDR2 FQNEAQ (reference sequence). V lost 3 bases, J lost 4 bases, and 2 bases lay in between. The CDR3 region is CASSFADTQYF. The part of the CDR3 DNA that was read is TGTGCCAGCAGCTTCGCAGATACG.

To note about this clone: The CDR3 extends 3 residues past the end of the read, so its final part is completed from the germline J gene. This chain links TRBV5-6 with TRBJ1-1; 8 bases are shared with TRBD1. V shed 5 bases and J 7 bases; nucleotides not matched to a gene: 10. Germline V gene lookup returns CDR1 SGHDT and CDR2 YYEEEE. The CDR3 loop spans 14 amino acids. The part of the CDR3 DNA that was read is TGTGCCAGCAGAGGACAGGGCCGAAAAATTGAA. This sequence encodes CASRGQGRKIE. The whole CDR3 sequence is CASRGQGRKIEAFF.

This clone has only a few counts. The observed sequence ends 3 residues before the CDR3 terminus, with the missing tail filled in from the germline J gene. The chain carries TRBV18 and TRBJ2-5; 7 bases are a match to TRBD1. After removal of 6 bases from V and 3 bases from J, the junction contained 4 bases not matched to a gene. Germline assignment: CDR1 KGHSH and CDR2 LQKENI. CDR3 length: 13 amino acids. CDR3 DNA (partial): TGTGCCAGCTCGACGGGACAGAAAGAGACC. Residues: CASSTGQKET. The CDR3 as a whole reads CASSTGQKETQYF.

This clone was observed many times. The CDR3 is cut off 3 residues early in the read; its end comes from the germline J gene. The chain joins TRBV5-1 to TRBJ2-6, with D uncertain. Trimming stripped 0 bases from V and 0 bases from J, with 13 bases between. The CDR3 is 18 amino acids. The V gene's germline CDR1 is SGHRS and CDR2 YFSETQ. CDR3 DNA (partial): TGCGCCAGCAGCTTGGCCTGGGCAGCCTCCTCTGGGGCCAACGTC. It translates to CASSLAWAASSGANV. From start to end, the CDR3 is CASSLAWAASSGANVLTF.

This clone was seen more than once but under ten times. The sequence runs out 3 residues before the end of the CDR3; the remainder is reconstructed from the germline J gene. V and J are TRBV11-2 and TRBJ2-3; D gene unclear. V dropped 0 bases and J dropped 2 bases, with 6 bases sitting between them. Germline lookup yields CDR1 SGHAT and CDR2 FQNNGV. The CDR3 totals 14 residues. CDR3 region: CASSLDDNTDTQYF. Incomplete CDR3 DNA: TGTGCCAGCAGCTTAGATGACAACACAGATACG.

As for this clone: Read coverage stops 3 residues before the CDR3 terminus; the germline J gene supplies the remainder. V gene TRBV29-1 combines with J gene TRBJ2-1; 13 bases map to TRBD2. V shed 7 bases and J 7 bases; nucleotides not matched to a gene: 13. The germline V gene has CDR1 SQVTM and CDR2 ANQGSEA. This CDR3 comprises 16 residues. The CDR3 bases that were read are TGCAGCGCCTGGACTAGCGGGAGCCCCACGAGTAATGAG. Amino acids: CSAWTSGSPTSNE. The whole CDR3 region reads CSAWTSGSPTSNEQFF.

This clone was seen more than once but under ten times. The read halts 3 residues ahead of the CDR3 end, with the missing end drawn from the germline J gene. J is TRBJ2-1 and V is TRBV6-9; 9 nucleotides match TRBD1. The CDR3 is 14 amino acids. The V gene's germline CDR1 is MNHGY and CDR2 SVAAGI. The V segment lost 8 bases and the J segment 6 bases; nucleotides outside the gene matches: 8. The CDR3 protein is CASRRTGDINEQFF. The covered CDR3 bases are TGTGCCAGCCGGAGGACAGGGGATATCAATGAG.

In its sample, this clone was seen a few times. The DNA ends 3 residues before the CDR3 does, and the rest of the CDR3 is filled in from the germline J gene. This chain connects TRBV6-2 or TRBV6-3 to TRBJ2-3; 8 bases line up with TRBD2. CDR3 size: 15 residues. Germline-derived CDR1 and CDR2 are MNHEY and SVGEGT. V shed 0 bases and J 1 base; nucleotides not matched to a gene: 0. Incomplete CDR3 DNA: TGTGCCAGCAGTTACTCACTAGCGGGCACAGATACG. Amino acid sequence: CASSYSLAGTDT. The entire CDR3 is CASSYSLAGTDTQYF.

This clone was detected only a few times. Sequencing ends 3 residues short of the CDR3 end; the germline J gene provides the rest. The chain employs TRBV29-1 and TRBJ2-7; 9 bases are shared with TRBD2. V was clipped by 6 bases and J by 5 bases; unmatched bases: 14. Looked up from germline, CDR1 is SQVTM and CDR2 is ANQGSEA. This CDR3 comprises 15 residues. CDR3 residues: CSVERAGGPFHEQYF. Incomplete CDR3 DNA: TGCAGCGTCGAACGGGCGGGAGGGCCATTCCACGAG.

This clone was found a few times. The missing CDR3 end, 3 residues past where the read stops, is filled in from the germline J gene. The rearrangement joins TRBV19 to TRBJ2-1; no clear D gene. The CDR3 length is 16 residues. V lost 7 bases to trimming and J lost 0 bases, with 16 bases between them. In germline, CDR1 is LNHDA, CDR2 SQIVND (reference sequence). The CDR3 sequence: CASTSRAGSSYNEQFF. The sequenced CDR3 bases are TGTGCCAGTACCTCAAGGGCTGGTAGCTCCTACAATGAG.

Concerning this clone: The read finishes 3 residues shy of the CDR3 end, and the germline J gene is used to complete it. The V and J genes are TRBV19 and TRBJ2-2; TRBD1 agrees at 10 bases. Looked up from germline, CDR1 is LNHDA and CDR2 is SQIVND (reference sequence). The CDR3 extends over 17 amino acids. Unmatched junction bases numbered 10, after V lost 3 bases and J lost 6 bases. The CDR3 loop reads CASSMSRDRGTAGELFF. Partial CDR3 DNA: TGTGCCAGTAGTATGTCCCGGGACAGGGGTACGGCCGGGGAG.